These 29 T cell receptor beta chains came from one sample sequenced in a study of shared clonotypes between healthy human individuals. Libraries were prepared by immunoSEQ multiplex PCR; TCRdb keeps only in-frame clonotypes and omits some of them. Of fewer than 600,000 clones listed, approximately 77% are singletons. Sequencing input: PBMCs. The receptors come from a woman in her forties in good health. Some clones in this sample may be carry-over from other donors' samples.

This clone showed up just a few times. The chain is built from TRBV7-3 and TRBJ1-1; TRBD1 aligns across 8 bases. In germline, CDR1 is SGHTA, CDR2 FQGTGA. The CDR3 contains 14 residues. V gave up 6 bases and J gave up 3 bases; unmatched junction bases: 6. CDR3 nucleotide sequence: TGTGCCAGCAGTTATACAGGGGGGGACACTGAAGCTTTCTTT. It encodes CASSYTGGDTEAFF.

The chain joins TRBV9 to TRBJ2-7; 11 bases map to TRBD2. CDR1 is SGDLS, CDR2 YYNGEE, per germline. CDR3 length: 16 amino acids. The junction had 5 bases not matched to a gene; V was cut back by 0 bases and J by 3 bases. This chain's CDR3 is CASSVAGTSGIYEQYF. In DNA, the CDR3 is TGTGCCAGCAGCGTAGCCGGGACTAGCGGAATCTACGAGCAGTACTTC.

The V call is TRBV19, the J call TRBJ1-5; D is unresolved. Germline V gene sequence: CDR1 LNHDA, CDR2 SQIVND (reference sequence). The V gene lost 0 bases and the J gene lost 6 bases, with 6 bases spanning the gap. The CDR3 is 13 residues long. The CDR3, as DNA: TGTGCCAGTAGTATAGATATAGTTCAGCCCCAGCATTTT. This gives the protein CASSIDIVQPQHF.

The gene calls are TRBV6-5 and TRBJ2-5; D gene ambiguous. Germline loops: CDR1 MNHEY, CDR2 SVGAGI. This CDR3 contains 13 residues. Trimming shortened V by 0 bases and J by 7 bases, and 9 bases separated the two germline ends. The CDR3 nucleotides read TGTGCCAGCAGTTACTCTGGGTCAGGGACCCAGTACTTC. This encodes CASSYSGSGTQYF.

The V and J genes are TRBV30 and TRBJ1-2; 7 bases align to TRBD1. The CDR3 runs 14 residues. Per germline, CDR1 GTSNPN and CDR2 SVGIG (reference sequence). The V gene end was trimmed by 4 bases and the J gene end by 3 bases; junction bases not matched to a gene: 8. Written as DNA, the CDR3 is TGTGCCTGGACCCGCCTAACAGGGGACTATGGCTACACCTTC. This gives the protein CAWTRLTGDYGYTF.

The chain carries TRBV11-2 and TRBJ2-3, with 10 bases fitting TRBD2. CDR1 SGHAT and CDR2 FQNNGV come from the germline V gene. This CDR3 has 17 amino acids. Trimming removed 7 bases from V and 2 bases from J; junction bases left unmatched: 12. The CDR3 DNA reads as TGTGCCAGCAACCATATGACTAGCGGGTCAAACACAGATACGCAGTATTTT. Translated: CASNHMTSGSNTDTQYF.

The chain couples TRBV27 to TRBJ1-1, with 7 bases matching TRBD1. The CDR3 contains 14 residues. CDR1 and CDR2 (germline): MNHEY, SMNVEV (reference sequence). V was clipped by 5 bases and J by 7 bases; unmatched bases: 10. CDR3 sequence reads: CASSPRGTANEAFF. CDR3 coding DNA: TGTGCCAGCAGTCCCCGCGGGACAGCCAATGAAGCTTTCTTT.

The chain links TRBV15 to TRBJ2-7, with D perhaps TRBD2 (6 bases). This CDR3 comprises 15 residues. The germline V and J ends were trimmed by 2 bases and 0 bases, with 11 bases remaining between them. Germline values: CDR1 LNHNV, CDR2 YYDKDF (reference sequence). The CDR3 bases are TGTGCCACCAGCAGAATCGGGAGCGGCTCCTACGAGCAGTACTTC. Its protein product is CATSRIGSGSYEQYF.

This sequence joins TRBV7-8 and TRBJ1-5; no firm D call. The V gene lost 1 base and the J gene lost 6 bases, with 16 bases spanning the gap. The CDR3 is 16 residues long. Per germline, CDR1 SGHVS and CDR2 FQNEAQ. CDR3 sequence reads: CASSLGRRPSAQPQHF. Written as DNA, the CDR3 is TGTGCCAGCAGCTTAGGGAGAAGACCTTCGGCTCAGCCCCAGCATTTT.

Comments on this clone: One base separates it from a far larger clone, so it is likely a read error. The chain has TRBV28 and TRBJ1-5; D gene unclear. Germline CDR1 MDHEN, CDR2 SYDVKM. This CDR3 has 11 residues. The CDR3 DNA reads as TGTGCCAGAAGTTTTAATCAGCCCCAGCATTTT. Protein sequence: CARSFNQPQHF.

About this clone itself: Given a far larger clone just one base away, this is likely a sequencing read error. V gene TRBV7-2 combines with J gene TRBJ2-3; no definite D call. Germline V gene sequence: CDR1 SGHTA, CDR2 FQGNSA. The CDR3 runs to 11 residues. V dropped 5 bases and J dropped 3 bases, with 3 bases sitting between them. CDR3 sequence reads: CASSQTDTQYF. In nucleotides, the CDR3 is TGTGCCAGCAGCCAGACAGATACGCAGTATTTT.

V gene TRBV14 combines with J gene TRBJ2-5, with D tentatively TRBD1 (6 bases). V lost 0 bases to trimming and J lost 2 bases, with 13 bases between them. From germline, CDR1 is SGHDN and CDR2 FVKESK. This CDR3 spans 16 amino acids. The CDR3 protein is CASSQDLGAPQETQYF. In DNA, the CDR3 is TGTGCCAGCAGCCAAGATTTGGGGGCTCCTCAAGAGACCCAGTACTTC.

The chain employs TRBV19 and TRBJ2-5; the D gene is possibly TRBD2 (5 bases). Germline V gene lookup returns CDR1 LNHDA and CDR2 SQIVND (reference sequence). This CDR3 has 12 residues. Between the trimmed V and J ends, which lost 5 bases and 7 bases, there was a span of 11 bases. CDR3 DNA: TGTGCCAGTAGTCCCCGAGAGGGGACCCAGTACTTC. Translated: CASSPREGTQYF.

The CDR3 spells CASSLVPSTSGGDEQFF. The CDR3 DNA sequence: TGTGCCAGCAGCTTAGTTCCCTCCACTAGTGGGGGTGATGAGCAGTTCTTC. The chain employs TRBV7-2 and TRBJ2-1; D is possibly TRBD1 or TRBD2 (5 bases each). CDR3 length: 17 residues. Trimming left V 1 base short and J 8 bases short, with 21 bases between. Germline V gene sequence: CDR1 SGHTA, CDR2 FQGNSA.

V usage is TRBV7-2 and J usage is TRBJ2-7; unclear D gene. CDR1 and CDR2 from the germline V gene are SGHTA and FQGNSA. V lost 3 bases and J lost 2, with 14 bases in between. The CDR3 is 15 amino acids. Written as DNA, the CDR3 is TGTGCCAGCAGCTTTGGACCGAGCAGTCCCTACGAGCAGTACTTC. Translation gives CASSFGPSSPYEQYF.

V usage is TRBV5-1 and J usage is TRBJ1-1; 8 bases map to TRBD1. This CDR3 is built from 15 residues. The V segment lost 4 bases and the J segment 4 bases; nucleotides outside the gene matches: 9. Germline lookup yields CDR1 SGHRS and CDR2 YFSETQ. The CDR3 here is CASSVTGGFGTEAFF. CDR3 nucleotide sequence: TGCGCCAGCAGCGTCACAGGGGGGTTCGGCACTGAAGCTTTCTTT.

This clone was observed a single time. The chain recombines TRBV29-1 with TRBJ2-1; D is ambiguous. V was shortened by 4 bases and J by 7 bases, with 14 bases between the two germline ends. Looked up from germline, CDR1 is SQVTM and CDR2 is ANQGSEA. The CDR3 is 13 amino acids. CDR3: CSVGRNAQNEQFF. The DNA of the CDR3 is TGCAGCGTTGGTCGGAATGCACAGAATGAGCAGTTCTTC.

Notes on this clone: Other DNA sequences of this sample code for an identical CDR3. J is TRBJ2-5 and V is TRBV28, with TRBD2 matching over 8 bases. Germline lookup yields CDR1 MDHEN and CDR2 SYDVKM. V lost 5 bases, J lost 4 bases, and 6 bases stayed unmatched. The CDR3 has 14 residues. Here the CDR3 DNA reads TGTGCCAGCAGTCTTCGGGCGGGAGGAGAGACCCAGTACTTC. It encodes CASSLRAGGETQYF.

The chain is built from TRBV5-6 and TRBJ2-1; 13 bases line up with TRBD2. Germline V CDR1 and CDR2: SGHDT, YYEEEE. CDR3 length equals 14 residues. V shed 4 bases and J 9 bases; nucleotides not matched to a gene: 4. CDR3 coding DNA: TGTGCCAGCAGCCAGGGACTAGCGGGAATTGAGCAGTTCTTC. Encoded protein: CASSQGLAGIEQFF.

V is TRBV9 and J is TRBJ2-1; TRBD2 matches 11 bases. V was pared by 4 bases and J by 2 bases, with 5 bases of the junction left unmatched. From germline, CDR1 is SGDLS and CDR2 YYNGEE. The CDR3 has 16 amino acids. CDR3 loop: CASSPLAGGTYNEQFF. DNA for the CDR3: TGTGCCAGCAGCCCTTTAGCGGGAGGGACCTACAATGAGCAGTTCTTC.

The J gene is TRBJ2-5, the V gene TRBV11-2; TRBD2 matches at 12 bases. The closer fit of TRBJ2-7 to the DNA end suggests the J call may be wrong. This CDR3 comprises 16 residues. CDR1 is SGHAT, CDR2 FQNNGV, per germline. The CDR3 DNA sequence: TGTGCCAGCAACAAAGGACTAGCGGGATACCCCTACGAGCAGTACTTC. It codes for CASNKGLAGYPYEQYF.

This clone has only one observation. This chain uses TRBV5-6 with TRBJ2-7; the D gene could be TRBD1 or TRBD2 (7 bases each). This CDR3 is 14 amino acids long. Germline V gene sequence: CDR1 SGHDT, CDR2 YYEEEE. The V and J ends lost 4 bases and 6 bases respectively, with 17 bases between them. The CDR3 nucleotides read TGTGCCAGCAGCACAGCGGGACAGAGGGGCGAGCAGTACTTC. Translating it yields CASSTAGQRGEQYF.

This clone has more than one count but fewer than ten. V gene TRBV2 combines with J gene TRBJ2-7; D perhaps matches TRBD1 (5 bases). V lost 6 bases to trimming and J lost 3 bases, with 12 bases between them. Germline V gene data show CDR1 as SNHLY and CDR2 as FYNNEI. The CDR3 loop spans 13 amino acids. This CDR3 reads CASRVGRDYEQYF. Written as DNA, the CDR3 is TGTGCCAGCAGGGTGGGCAGGGACTACGAGCAGTACTTC.

Points on this clone: A far larger clone differs by one base, so this is likely a read error. This specimen includes other DNA sequences encoding the same CDR3. The V gene is TRBV7-9, the J gene TRBJ1-2; no firm D call. CDR1 SEHNR and CDR2 FQNEAQ come from the germline V gene (reference sequence). The CDR3 sequence is 14 residues long. This CDR3 reads CASRPDSEPYGYTF. The CDR3 DNA is TGCGCCAGCAGGCCGGACTCAGAACCTTATGGCTACACCTTC. Full variable domain (rest looked up from reference TRBV7-9 and TRBJ1-2): DTGVSQNPRHKITKRGQNVTFRCDPISEHNRLYWYRQTLGQGPEFLTYFQNEAQLEKSRLLSDRFSAERPKGSFSTLEIQRTEQGDSAMYLCASRPDSEPYGYTFGSGTRLTVV.

The rearrangement uses TRBV18 and TRBJ2-7; 8 nucleotides align to TRBD2. J lost 0 bases, V lost 6 bases, and 10 bases had no gene match. The CDR3 has 16 amino acids. Germline CDR1 and CDR2: KGHSH and LQKENI. As DNA, the CDR3 is TGTGCCAGCTCTCAGACTAGCGCCATCAGCTCCTACGAGCAGTACTTC. This codes for CASSQTSAISSYEQYF. Looking up the rest from reference TRBV18 and TRBJ2-7 gives the full variable domain: NAGVMQNPRHLVRRRGQEARLRCSPMKGHSHVYWYRQLPEEGLKFMVYLQKENIIDESGMPKERFSAEFPKEGPSILRIQQVVRGDSAAYFCASSQTSAISSYEQYFGPGTRLTVT.

The count of this clone is one. V gene TRBV7-9 combines with J gene TRBJ2-1; D unclear. Germline assignment: CDR1 SEHNR and CDR2 FQNEAQ (reference sequence). This CDR3 is built from 12 residues. V lost 3 bases to trimming and J lost 10 bases, with 10 bases between them. The CDR3 bases are TGTGCCAGCAGCTTCGAAGGCACCGAGCAGTTCTTC. Translating gives CASSFEGTEQFF.

The CDR3 DNA reads TGTGCCAGCAGGGGGAGAGCGAGCGACACTGAAGCTTTCTTT. Protein product: CASRGRASDTEAFF. This chain uses TRBV2 with TRBJ1-1; D ambiguous. CDR1 SNHLY and CDR2 FYNNEI come from the germline V gene. The CDR3 length is 14 residues. Between the trimmed V and J ends, which lost 6 bases and 3 bases, there was a span of 14 bases. The variable domain in full, with the rest retrieved from reference TRBV2 and TRBJ1-1, is EPEVTQTPSHQVTQMGQEVILRCVPISNHLYFYWYRQILGQKVEFLVSFYNNEISEKSEIFDDQFSVERPDGSNFTLKIRSTKLEDSAMYFCASRGRASDTEAFFGQGTRLTVV.

The chain links TRBV4-1 to TRBJ1-5; no clear D. CDR1 and CDR2 from the germline V gene are MGHRA and YSYEKL. The CDR3 sequence is 15 residues long. The ends were cut back, 0 bases at V and 0 bases at J, with 6 bases in the middle. CDR3 residues: CASSQERDSNQPQHF. CDR3 bases: TGCGCCAGCAGCCAAGAGAGGGATAGCAATCAGCCCCAGCATTTT.

The J gene is TRBJ1-4, the V gene TRBV5-1; D is unclear. Germline V gene data show CDR1 as SGHRS and CDR2 as YFSETQ. V was pared by 2 bases and J by 8 bases, with 16 bases between. The CDR3 length is 15 residues. CDR3 nucleotides: TGCGCCAGCAGCTTAACCGGAACATTAGGGGAAAAACTGTTTTTT. Protein sequence: CASSLTGTLGEKLFF.